This is a list of T cell receptor beta chains from one sample in a study of CD8 T cells in Susac syndrome. TCRdb called the immunoSEQ multiplex PCR reads again in MiXCR, with one record for every CDR3 protein. The sample has about 210,000 distinct CDR3 sequences; about 94% are singletons. The sample comprised CD4+ T cells from PBMCs. Receptor source: a human donor with Susac syndrome. Both conserved end residues are part of each CDR3. The order of the fields is V gene, D gene, J gene, clone size, CDR3 DNA, CDR3 protein. The D gene is left open where the match is weak. For some rows the clone size is stated as once, few or many, or as a class when expanded; others skip it.

>TRBV29-1|-|TRBJ1-1|-
TGCAGCGTTGACCACGGGTTGAACACTGAAGCTTTCTTT
CSVDHGLNTEAFF
>TRBV29-1|-|TRBJ2-3|-
TGCAGCGCTTCTGGCGCCACAGATACGCAGTATTTT
CSASGATDTQYF
>TRBV5-6|-|TRBJ1-2|-
TGTGCCAGCAGCGGCGGCCGACCTAACTATGGCTACACCTTC
CASSGGRPNYGYTF
>TRBV2|-|TRBJ2-2|-
TGTGCCAGCAAACAGGGCCTAAACACCGGGGAGCTGTTTTTT
CASKQGLNTGELFF
>TRBV4-3|-|TRBJ1-3|-
TGCGCCAGCAGCCAAGAGGGGTTGGGAGCAACTGGAAACACCATATATTTT
CASSQEGLGATGNTIYF
>TRBV2|-|TRBJ1-2|-
TGTGCCAGCACGGAATGGGCTGGGGGACGAGGCTACACCTTC
CASTEWAGGRGYTF
>TRBV6-2/TRBV6-3|-|TRBJ2-5|-
TGTGCCAGCAGTTACTCCGGCAGGGGGGATCGAGAGACCCAGTACTTC
CASSYSGRGDRETQYF
>TRBV2|-|TRBJ2-5|-
TGTGCCAGCGACCCCGGAGGTTGGGGCGGAGAGACCCAGTACTTC
CASDPGGWGGETQYF
>TRBV25-1|-|TRBJ1-2|-
TGTGCCAGCAGTGCCAGACAGCGCAGCTATGGCTACACCTTC
CASSARQRSYGYTF
>TRBV6-5|-|TRBJ1-1|-
TGTGCCAGCAGCCCCGGGACCGGTGGGAGGACTGAAGCTTTCTTT
CASSPGTGGRTEAFF
>TRBV12-3/TRBV12-4|-|TRBJ2-7|once
TGTGCCAGCAGTTTAAGGACGGAGACTCGAAGGGAGCAGTACTTC
CASSLRTETRREQYF
>TRBV30|-|TRBJ2-5|-
TGTGCCTGGACCTGGGGAGTCCCAGAGACCCAGTACTTC
CAWTWGVPETQYF
>TRBV12-3/TRBV12-4|-|TRBJ1-1|-
TGTGCCAGCAGTCCAGGGCCAGGGGAGAACACTGAAGCTTTCTTT
CASSPGPGENTEAFF
>TRBV5-1|TRBD1|TRBJ2-1|-
TGCGCCAGCAGCTTGGAGACAGGGACGGATGAGCAGTTCTTC
CASSLETGTDEQFF
>TRBV7-2|-|TRBJ2-7|-
TGTGCCAGCAGCTTAGCAGGGAGTAGATACGAGCAGTACTTC
CASSLAGSRYEQYF
>TRBV7-9|-|TRBJ2-2|-
TGTGCCAGCTCTCAGTTTTCCTCCGGGGAGCTGTTTTTT
CASSQFSSGELFF
>TRBV27|TRBD1|TRBJ2-2|-
TGTGCCAGCAGTCCCGACAGGGCCCTCACCGGGGAGCTGTTTTTT
CASSPDRALTGELFF
>TRBV15|TRBD1|TRBJ2-3|once
TGTGCCACCAGCAGGGACAGGGAAAGTACAGATACGCAGTATTTT
CATSRDRESTDTQYF
>TRBV9|TRBD1|TRBJ2-5|-
TGTGCCAGCAGCGCGGACAGGGGGCACGAGACCCAGTACTTC
CASSADRGHETQYF
>TRBV19|-|TRBJ2-1|-
TGTGCCAGCTCCCTCCCCCACCTCTACAATGAGCAGTTCTTC
CASSLPHLYNEQFF
>TRBV7-2|-|TRBJ2-5|-
TGTGCCAGCAGCCCCTCTAGGGAGACCCAGTACTTC
CASSPSRETQYF
>TRBV6-5|TRBD1|TRBJ1-2|-
TGTGCCAGCAGTTCAGCTGGGACAGGGGACTATGGCTACACCTTC
CASSSAGTGDYGYTF
>TRBV6-5|-|TRBJ1-2|-
TGTGCCAGCAGTTACCGGCGGGGGCGCGGCTACACCTTC
CASSYRRGRGYTF
>TRBV6-1|-|TRBJ1-4|-
TGTGCCAGCAGTGAAGGGCTCGTCGACACAATGTTTTTT
CASSEGLVDTMFF
>TRBV5-1|-|TRBJ2-7|-
TGCGCCAGCAGCTTGGAGGGCGGAGAGACCGCCGCGGGGGAGCAGTACTTC
CASSLEGGETAAGEQYF
>TRBV5-4|TRBD1|TRBJ2-7|few
TGTGCCAGCAGCCCGCGGACAGGGGCCTACGAGCAGTACTTC
CASSPRTGAYEQYF
>TRBV11-1|-|TRBJ2-7|-
TGTGCCAGCAGCCCCTCCAGGGACGGACCCTACGAGCAGTACTTC
CASSPSRDGPYEQYF
>TRBV4-2|-|TRBJ2-1|-
TGTGCCAGCAGCCTCGCCATCTACAATGAGCAGTTCTTC
CASSLAIYNEQFF
>TRBV5-1|-|TRBJ1-5|-
TGCGCCAGCAGCTTGGCCGGCACGACCAATCAGCCCCAGCATTTT
CASSLAGTTNQPQHF
>TRBV7-2|-|TRBJ2-1|once
TGTGCCAGCACCACCAGGACAGTTTACAATGAGCAGTTCTTC
CASTTRTVYNEQFF
>TRBV11-2|-|TRBJ1-2|-
TGTGCCAGCAGCTTCGGGTCACACTATTATGGCTACACCTTC
CASSFGSHYYGYTF
>TRBV6-5|-|TRBJ1-2|-
TGTGCCAGCAGTTACTCGAGCCGGGGTTCTAACTATGGCTACACCTTC
CASSYSSRGSNYGYTF
>TRBV6-2/TRBV6-3|TRBD1|TRBJ2-7|-
TGTGCCAGCAGCCTGACAGGGCCTCAGCACGAGCAGTACTTC
CASSLTGPQHEQYF
>TRBV25-1|-|TRBJ1-2|-
TGTGCCAGCATTAAAGGGACACAGTTTAACTATGGCTACACCTTC
CASIKGTQFNYGYTF
>TRBV5-1|TRBD2|TRBJ2-1|-
TGCGCCAGCAGCTTGACTAGCGGGGGGGCTGTCAATGAGCAGTTCTTC
CASSLTSGGAVNEQFF
>TRBV6-2/TRBV6-3|-|TRBJ1-1|-
TGTGCCAGCAGGGAATATAGGGTCCACATGAACACTGAAGCTTTCTTT
CASREYRVHMNTEAFF
>TRBV19|-|TRBJ1-2|-
TGTGCCAGTAAGGGGGGTTATGGCTACACCTTC
CASKGGYGYTF
>TRBV19|-|TRBJ1-1|-
TGTGCCAGTAGTATGGGTCTGTATGAGGGCCGACTTGCTGAAGCTTTCTTT
CASSMGLYEGRLAEAFF
>TRBV27|-|TRBJ1-6|-
TGTGCCAGCAGTTTATCGTGGGCAGGGGTGTCCTCACCCCTCCACTTT
CASSLSWAGVSSPLHF
>TRBV7-6|-|TRBJ2-5|-
TGTGCCAGCACCCCTCCGACAGAAGAGACCCAGTACTTT
CASTPPTEETQYF
>TRBV9|-|TRBJ1-6|-
TGTGCCAGCAGCGAGAGGGCAGTTGGCGGAGGTAATTCACCCCTCCACTTT
CASSERAVGGGNSPLHF
>TRBV12-3/TRBV12-4|TRBD1|TRBJ1-1|-
TGTGCCAGCAGTTATGGGGACAGGATTATGAACACTGAAGCTTTCTTT
CASSYGDRIMNTEAFF
>TRBV4-3|-|TRBJ2-1|-
TGCGCCAGCAGCCAAGCCCTCGGCTCCTACAATGAGCAGTTCTTC
CASSQALGSYNEQFF
>TRBV12-3/TRBV12-4|TRBD2|TRBJ2-5|-
TGTGCCAGCAGTGATACTAGCGGGGTAGAGACCCAGTACTTC
CASSDTSGVETQYF
>TRBV3-1|-|TRBJ2-7|-
TGTGCCAGCAGCCAATTAGGTTCCGAGCAGTACTTC
CASSQLGSEQYF